These 12 T cell receptor beta chains were sequenced from one sample in a study of T cells in women clearing cervical HPV infection. Method: immunoSEQ multiplex PCR; TCRdb's copy keeps in-frame clones and lacks some. The sample has roughly 48,000 clones. The source material was blood buffy coat. The receptors come from a woman aged 18 to 69 with a cervical HPV16 infection that either progressed to CIN3+ or cleared (not recorded which).

On this clone itself: The missing CDR3 end, 3 residues past where the read stops, is filled in from the germline J gene. The V gene is TRBV29-1, the J gene TRBJ2-5, with D perhaps TRBD2 (6 bases). Trimming took 7 bases from V and 5 from J, leaving 14 bases between them. CDR3 length equals 12 residues. CDR1 and CDR2 from the germline V gene are SQVTM and ANQGSEA. The CDR3 bases that were read are TGCAGCGACAAGTCAAGCGGGGAGACC. Its protein is CSDKSSGET. The full CDR3 protein is CSDKSSGETQYF.

Details on this clone: The read ends 3 residues before the CDR3 terminus; that terminus is restored from the germline J gene. The rearrangement links TRBV30 to TRBJ2-7, with a tentative D call TRBD1 (6 bases). The CDR3 has 13 residues. Trimming stripped 5 bases from V and 6 bases from J, with 17 bases between. The germline V gene has CDR1 GTSNPN and CDR2 SVGIG (reference sequence). This CDR3 reads CAWVGTPLGEQYF. The sequenced part of the CDR3 DNA is TGTGCCTGGGTCGGGACACCCCTAGGCGAG.

As concerns this clone: The read comes to an end 3 residues before the CDR3 does, leaving the germline J gene to fill in the end. V usage is TRBV6-1 and J usage is TRBJ1-4, with 10 nucleotides matching TRBD1. Germline CDR1 MNHNS, CDR2 SASEGT. CDR3 length: 15 amino acids. V shed 4 bases, J shed 5 bases, and the junction held 4 bases outside the gene matches. The DNA read from the CDR3 is TGTGCCAGCAGTGGGACAGGGGGAACCAATGAAAAA. It codes for CASSGTGGTNEK. The CDR3 reads in full as CASSGTGGTNEKLFF.

Points on this clone: The read halts 3 residues ahead of the CDR3 end, with the missing end drawn from the germline J gene. The chain links TRBV14 to TRBJ2-1; 9 positions match TRBD2. The CDR3 runs 16 residues. The trim removed 4 bases at V and 2 bases at J, leaving 6 bases unmatched. Germline CDR1 and CDR2: SGHDN and FVKESK. CDR3 loop: CASSRVRGGAYNEQFF. The part of the CDR3 DNA that was read is TGTGCCAGCAGCCGGGTGCGGGGGGGCGCCTACAATGAG.

Regarding this clone: The read ends 3 residues before the CDR3 terminus; that terminus is restored from the germline J gene. The chain uses TRBV20-1 and TRBJ2-7, with 7 bases that match TRBD1. This CDR3 comprises 12 residues. With 2 bases clipped from V and 3 bases from J, the junction kept 1 base outside the gene matches. Germline CDR1 is DFQATT and CDR2 is SNEGSKA (reference sequence). This chain's CDR3 is CSARPGGYEQYF. Partial CDR3 DNA: TGCAGTGCTAGACCAGGGGGCTACGAG.

Regarding this clone: The read halts 3 residues ahead of the CDR3 end, with the missing end drawn from the germline J gene. The J gene is TRBJ2-1, the V gene TRBV7-2; no reliable D call. CDR3 size: 13 residues. The V end lost 6 bases, the J end lost 4 bases, and 10 bases lay between the germline ends. Germline-derived CDR1 and CDR2 are SGHTA and FQGNSA. CDR3 in amino acids: CASRETWYNEQFF. Partial CDR3 DNA: TGTGCCAGCAGGGAGACATGGTACAATGAG.

On this clone: The CDR3 end falls 3 residues outside the read, so it is completed with the germline J gene. The chain uses TRBV20-1 and TRBJ1-5; the D gene is possibly TRBD1 (5 bases). Trimming shortened V by 3 bases and J by 2 bases, and 14 bases separated the two germline ends. CDR1 and CDR2 (germline): DFQATT, SNEGSKA (reference sequence). The CDR3 consists of 15 residues. The chain's CDR3 is CSASVGGGGNQPQHF. The DNA read from the CDR3 is TGCAGTGCTAGTGTGGGGGGTGGTGGCAATCAGCCC.

A note on this clone: With the read ending 3 residues before the CDR3 end, the germline J gene is used to fill in that end. This chain joins TRBV9 and TRBJ2-1; D possibly corresponds to TRBD2 (6 bases). This CDR3 contains 16 residues. Germline V gene data show CDR1 as SGDLS and CDR2 as YYNGEE. The V and J ends lost 2 bases and 0 bases respectively, with 12 bases between them. CDR3 bases read: TGTGCCAGCAGCGTTTTAGCGGTAATCTCCTACAATGAG. This sequence encodes CASSVLAVISYNE. The CDR3 in full is CASSVLAVISYNEQFF.

Points on this clone: From the germline J gene comes the end of the CDR3, since the read stops 3 residues before it. The chain uses TRBV6-1 and TRBJ2-7; weak D call: TRBD2 (6 bases). CDR1 and CDR2 from the germline V gene are MNHNS and SASEGT. The CDR3 contains 13 residues. Between the trimmed V and J ends, which lost 3 bases and 5 bases, there was a span of 11 bases. The CDR3 protein is CASSEWDFNEQYF. The DNA read from the CDR3 is TGTGCCAGCAGTGAGTGGGACTTCAACGAG.

Notes on this clone: The CDR3 extends 3 residues past the end of the read, so its final part is completed from the germline J gene. The chain combines TRBV2 with TRBJ2-5; the D gene is possibly TRBD2 (7 bases). Germline lookup yields CDR1 SNHLY and CDR2 FYNNEI. The CDR3 spans 14 residues. V lost 11 bases and J lost 0, with 16 bases in between. CDR3 bases read: TGTGCCTCCTCACAGGGAGGGTACCAAGAGACC. It translates to CASSQGGYQET. The full CDR3 is CASSQGGYQETQYF.

With regard to this clone: The read finishes 3 residues shy of the CDR3 end, and the germline J gene is used to complete it. The chain links TRBV7-3 to TRBJ2-5; D is unresolved. The CDR3 spans 13 residues. From germline, CDR1 is SGHTA and CDR2 FQGTGA. Deletions cut 5 bases from V and 3 bases from J, with 10 bases between. The sequenced CDR3 bases are TGTGCCAGCAGCCGCGTACGCGAAGAGACC. This sequence encodes CASSRVREET. The whole CDR3 reads CASSRVREETQYF.

With regard to this clone: Other DNA sequences in the same sample also yield this CDR3. The CDR3 DNA, read in part, is TGCAGTGTTCCAAACCAGGGAAAAGAGACC. Translated, it gives CSVPNQGKET. The CDR3 in its entirety is CSVPNQGKETQYF. V is TRBV20-1 and J is TRBJ2-5; the D gene is possibly TRBD1 (5 bases). With the read ending 3 residues before the CDR3 end, the germline J gene is used to fill in that end. The CDR3 spans 13 residues. Germline V gene lookup returns CDR1 DFQATT and CDR2 SNEGSKA (reference sequence). V was shortened by 7 bases and J by 3 bases, with 15 bases between the two germline ends.